This T cell receptor (beta chain) was recorded in a study of cytomegalovirus exposure and HLA in healthy donors. Study context: Of all 400 or so donors who were genotyped, 80% to 85% belonged to the Caucasian-associated ancestry cluster.

In this sample, this clone turned up once. Its antigen is unidentified. PCR employed 60 Vbeta and 13 Jbeta primers. Method: immunoSEQ multiplex PCR; TCRdb's copy keeps in-frame clones and lacks some. Here the sample spans more than 85,000 clones, around 85% being singletons. Points from the study as a whole: Some V segments, including TRBV6-2 and TRBV6-3, were excluded as indistinguishable. Highly shared sequence variants in one cluster were likely a sequencing artifact. Accurate predictions that matched the HLA-A and HLA-B alleles of most subjects were reportedly made from TCR beta sequences.

CDR1 SGHTA and CDR2 FQGNSA come from the germline V gene. Trimming took 4 bases from V and 14 from J, leaving 11 bases between them. The CDR3 runs to 10 residues. This chain uses TRBV7-2 with TRBJ1-2, with D perhaps matching TRBD1 (5 bases). The sample was PBMCs. The receptor was derived from a man aged 25-45 years in good health and CMV-seropositive. CDR3 sequence reads: CASSSRVLTF. In DNA form, the CDR3 reads TGTGCCAGCAGCTCCAGGGTGCTTACCTTC.